The 30 T cell receptor beta chains presented below share a single source sample, sequenced in a study of cytomegalovirus exposure and HLA in healthy donors. This PCR relied on a set of 60 Vbeta primers and 13 Jbeta primers. Profiled with immunoSEQ multiplex PCR; TCRdb holds only in-frame clones, not every one. The data contain 100,000 to 150,000 clones, roughly three quarters of them singletons. Sequenced material: PBMCs. These receptors were taken from a male donor in good health and CMV-seronegative.

This clone was found once. The chain recombines TRBV30 with TRBJ1-2, with TRBD1 identical over 8 bases. V shed 4 bases and J 5 bases; nucleotides not matched to a gene: 9. CDR3 length: 14 residues. Germline V gene sequence: CDR1 GTSNPN, CDR2 SVGIG (reference sequence). The CDR3 coding sequence is TGTGCCTGGACCCCCCAGGGGGCTCGGTATGGCTACACCTTC. This codes for CAWTPQGARYGYTF.

V and J are TRBV7-9 and TRBJ2-2, with a weak D call TRBD1 (5 bases). This CDR3 region has 15 residues. Germline loops: CDR1 SEHNR, CDR2 FQNEAQ (reference sequence). V lost 5 bases and J lost 2, with 12 bases in between. CDR3 residues: CASSPDSTNTGELFF. The CDR3 region has the DNA TGTGCCAGCAGCCCTGACAGCACTAACACCGGGGAGCTGTTTTTT.

This clone was seen only once. V is TRBV2 and J is TRBJ1-1; D is unresolved. The V gene lost 2 bases and the J gene lost 11 bases, with 18 bases spanning the gap. Germline CDR1 is SNHLY and CDR2 is FYNNEI. The CDR3 is 14 amino acids. The CDR3 spells CASSERHRTGEAFF. CDR3 in DNA: TGTGCCAGCAGTGAACGGCACCGGACTGGGGAGGCTTTCTTT.

This clone was seen only a few times. The chain is built from TRBV7-9 and TRBJ1-1; D gene unclear. This CDR3 has 13 residues. Trimming took off 2 bases at V and 1 base at J, with 5 bases between the two ends. Germline loops: CDR1 SEHNR, CDR2 FQNEAQ (reference sequence). The CDR3 loop is CASSLSGNTEAFF. CDR3 nucleotide sequence: TGTGCCAGCAGCTTATCCGGGAACACTGAAGCTTTCTTT.

The V call is TRBV10-3, the J call TRBJ1-6, with no clear D. Germline values: CDR1 ENHRY, CDR2 SYGVKD. The CDR3 totals 14 residues. V was pared by 3 bases and J by 7 bases, with 10 bases between. The CDR3 is CAISDWASNSPLHF. DNA of the CDR3: TGTGCCATCAGTGATTGGGCCTCAAATTCACCCCTCCACTTT.

This clone was counted a single time. This same CDR3 is encoded by further DNA sequences in the sample. This sequence joins TRBV5-1 and TRBJ2-1; D may be TRBD1 (5 bases). The CDR3 runs to 14 residues. CDR1 and CDR2 from the germline V gene are SGHRS and YFSETQ. With 8 bases removed from V and 0 bases from J, the gap between germline ends came to 12 bases. CDR3 nucleotide sequence: TGCGCCAGGCCTAGGGGTTGCTCCTACAATGAGCAGTTCTTC. Its protein is CARPRGCSYNEQFF.

This chain uses TRBV6-1 with TRBJ1-5, with no clear D. Trimming left V 0 bases short and J 0 bases short, with 9 bases between. The CDR3 has 16 amino acids. In germline, CDR1 is MNHNS, CDR2 SASEGT. The DNA of the CDR3 is TGTGCCAGCAGTGAAGCGGGAGAATATAGCAATCAGCCCCAGCATTTT. Translation: CASSEAGEYSNQPQHF.

V is TRBV7-2 and J is TRBJ2-3; the D is unclear. The CDR3 is 13 residues long. Trimming took off 5 bases at V and 0 bases at J, with 6 bases between the two ends. CDR1 is SGHTA and CDR2 is FQGNSA in the germline V gene. The DNA for the CDR3 is TGTGCCAGCAGCCGTACTAGCACAGATACGCAGTATTTT. This gives the protein CASSRTSTDTQYF. The full variable domain, in which reference TRBV7-2 and TRBJ2-3 provide the parts outside the CDR3, is GAGVSQSPSNKVTEKGKDVELRCDPISGHTALYWYRQSLGQGLEFLIYFQGNSAPDKSGLPSDRFSAERTGGSVSTLTIQRTQQEDSAVYLCASSRTSTDTQYFGPGTRLTVL.

The rearrangement links TRBV7-6 to TRBJ1-2, with a tentative D call TRBD1 (6 bases). Trimming shortened V by 6 bases and J by 6 bases, and 26 bases separated the two germline ends. Germline lookup yields CDR1 SGHVS and CDR2 FNYEAQ. The CDR3 consists of 17 residues. The CDR3, as DNA: TGTGCCAGCAGTTCCCAGGTGGATAACAGGGAAGGGGATGGCTACACCTTC. Its translation: CASSSQVDNREGDGYTF.

This chain uses TRBV19 with TRBJ1-1; 10 bases fit TRBD1. This CDR3 has 13 amino acids. With V trimmed by 4 bases and J by 6 bases, 2 bases remained unmatched. Germline-derived CDR1 and CDR2 are LNHDA and SQIVND (reference sequence). The CDR3 region has the DNA TGTGCCAGTAGTAGACAGGGGGCAGCTGAAGCTTTCTTT. It encodes CASSRQGAAEAFF.

The CDR3 is CASSEAGAANTEAFF. The CDR3 nucleotides read TGTGCCAGCAGTGAAGCAGGGGCAGCGAACACTGAAGCTTTCTTT. The V and J genes are TRBV2 and TRBJ1-1, with D perhaps TRBD1 (5 bases). Trimming cost V 0 bases and J 1 base, with 9 bases left between them. This CDR3 has 15 amino acids. Germline loops: CDR1 SNHLY, CDR2 FYNNEI.

The rearrangement uses TRBV11-2 and TRBJ2-7, with 10 nucleotides matching TRBD1. This CDR3 region has 15 residues. In germline, CDR1 is SGHAT, CDR2 FQNNGV. Losses at the gene ends were 1 base for V and 5 bases for J; bases not matched to a gene: 5. The CDR3 reads CASSLVGTGENEQYF. For the CDR3, the DNA is TGTGCCAGCAGCTTAGTGGGGACAGGGGAAAACGAGCAGTACTTC. The variable domain in full, completed from reference TRBV11-2 and TRBJ2-7, reads EAGVAQSPRYKIIEKRQSVAFWCNPISGHATLYWYQQILGQGPKLLIQFQNNGVVDDSQLPKDRFSAERLKGVDSTLKIQPAKLEDSAVYLCASSLVGTGENEQYFGPGTRLTVT.

This rearrangement joins TRBV27 to TRBJ2-3; 9 bases match TRBD1. This CDR3 has 12 residues. Losses at the gene ends were 7 bases for V and 9 bases for J; bases not matched to a gene: 5. Germline lookup yields CDR1 MNHEY and CDR2 SMNVEV (reference sequence). The CDR3 coding sequence is TGTGCCAGCAACCAAGGACAGGGGACGCAGTATTTT. This sequence encodes CASNQGQGTQYF.

The V gene is TRBV30, the J gene TRBJ2-6; the D gene is possibly TRBD1 (7 bases). Trimming took 5 bases from V and 1 from J, leaving 15 bases between them. Germline V gene sequence: CDR1 GTSNPN, CDR2 SVGIG (reference sequence). The CDR3 spans 16 residues. As DNA, the CDR3 is TGTGCCTGGCAGGGGGGACTCTTATCTGGGGCCAACGTCCTGACTTTC. The encoded protein is CAWQGGLLSGANVLTF.

V usage is TRBV7-2 and J usage is TRBJ2-1; 13 nucleotides line up with TRBD2. Germline V gives CDR1 SGHTA, CDR2 FQGNSA. This CDR3 region has 15 residues. With V trimmed by 5 bases and J by 7 bases, 5 bases remained unmatched. CDR3 sequence: CASSLRTSGGNEQFF. Here the CDR3 DNA reads TGTGCCAGCAGCCTCAGGACTAGCGGGGGTAATGAGCAGTTCTTC.

The chain links TRBV23-1 to TRBJ2-7; 10 positions agree with TRBD1. TRBV23-1 is reported as an ORF; its role is uncertain. This CDR3 spans 16 amino acids. The trim removed 4 bases at V and 0 bases at J, leaving 6 bases unmatched. CDR3 region: CASSPGQGDYSYEQYF. Written as DNA, the CDR3 is TGCGCCAGCAGTCCAGGACAGGGGGATTACTCCTACGAGCAGTACTTC.

The rearrangement links TRBV6-5 to TRBJ2-7, with 10 positions matching TRBD2. Germline trimming cut 4 bases from V and 5 bases from J; bases unmatched to any gene: 8. The V gene's germline CDR1 is MNHEY and CDR2 SVGAGI. This CDR3 is built from 15 residues. Here the CDR3 reads CASSSPAGGFDEQYF. DNA for the CDR3: TGTGCCAGCAGTTCCCCAGCGGGGGGGTTCGACGAGCAGTACTTC.

V is TRBV10-2 and J is TRBJ2-2; TRBD1 aligns across 8 bases. From germline, CDR1 is WSHSY and CDR2 SAAADI. This CDR3 has 11 amino acids. The junction had 2 bases not matched to a gene; V was cut back by 6 bases and J by 11 bases. The CDR3 is CASSAGGELFF. The CDR3 coding sequence is TGCGCCAGCAGCGCAGGGGGCGAGCTGTTTTTT.

The chain joins TRBV7-2 to TRBJ2-5, with D possibly matching TRBD1 (6 bases). CDR3 length: 14 residues. The V and J ends lost 3 bases and 5 bases respectively, with 13 bases between them. CDR1 SGHTA and CDR2 FQGNSA come from the germline V gene. The CDR3 reads CASSFPQGRETQYF. The CDR3 region has the DNA TGTGCCAGCAGCTTCCCACAGGGTAGGGAGACCCAGTACTTC. The variable domain in full, with the rest retrieved from reference TRBV7-2 and TRBJ2-5, is GAGVSQSPSNKVTEKGKDVELRCDPISGHTALYWYRQSLGQGLEFLIYFQGNSAPDKSGLPSDRFSAERTGGSVSTLTIQRTQQEDSAVYLCASSFPQGRETQYFGPGTRLLVL.

The chain is built from TRBV7-2 and TRBJ2-3; 9 bases map to TRBD1. The germline gives CDR1 SGHTA, CDR2 FQGNSA. The CDR3 totals 15 residues. V was clipped by 5 bases and J by 3 bases; unmatched bases: 6. The CDR3 protein is CASSRGQGLTDTQYF. CDR3 nucleotide sequence: TGTGCCAGCAGCCGTGGACAGGGGCTGACAGATACGCAGTATTTT.

To note about this clone: Other DNA sequences from this sample encode an identical CDR3 as well. This rearrangement joins TRBV5-1 to TRBJ1-6; D possibly corresponds to TRBD1 (5 bases). Germline CDR1 SGHRS, CDR2 YFSETQ. The CDR3 runs to 13 residues. Trimming took 3 bases from V and 8 from J, leaving 9 bases between them. The CDR3 loop is CASSSQGDSPLHF. In DNA, the CDR3 is TGCGCCAGCAGCTCCCAGGGTGATTCACCCCTCCACTTT.

This clone was detected only a few times. The chain combines TRBV18 with TRBJ1-1; 11 bases are a match to TRBD1. J was trimmed by 4 bases and V by 6 bases; bases with no gene match: 10. Per the germline V gene, CDR1 is KGHSH and CDR2 is LQKENI. This CDR3 is 16 amino acids long. The CDR3 sequence: CASSPSRDRGSTEAFF. In DNA, the CDR3 is TGTGCCAGCTCCCCGTCCCGGGACAGGGGGAGCACTGAAGCTTTCTTT.

This clone has a handful of counts. The V and J genes are TRBV7-2 and TRBJ2-6, with 10 positions matching TRBD1. CDR1 and CDR2 from the germline V gene are SGHTA and FQGNSA. CDR3 size: 18 residues. Trimming removed 6 bases from V and 5 bases from J; junction bases left unmatched: 13. The CDR3 spells CASSSPTGGASRANVLTF. The CDR3, as DNA: TGTGCCAGCAGTTCCCCGACAGGGGGCGCATCGAGGGCCAACGTCCTGACTTTC. Filled out from reference TRBV7-2 and TRBJ2-6, the complete variable domain reads GAGVSQSPSNKVTEKGKDVELRCDPISGHTALYWYRQSLGQGLEFLIYFQGNSAPDKSGLPSDRFSAERTGGSVSTLTIQRTQQEDSAVYLCASSSPTGGASRANVLTFGAGSRLTVL.

The genes are TRBV10-3 and TRBJ2-2, with D unclear. Trimming took 0 bases from V and 7 from J, leaving 12 bases between them. Germline values: CDR1 ENHRY, CDR2 SYGVKD. The CDR3 covers 15 residues. The chain's CDR3 is CAISESSTQVGELFF. The CDR3 bases are TGTGCCATCAGTGAGTCGAGCACCCAGGTCGGGGAGCTGTTTTTT.

Turning to this clone: The sample carries other DNA sequences with the same CDR3. The chain joins TRBV29-1 to TRBJ2-3; the match to TRBD2 covers 8 bases. Germline-derived CDR1 and CDR2 are SQVTM and ANQGSEA. CDR3 length equals 16 residues. The V gene end was trimmed by 6 bases and the J gene end by 1 base; junction bases not matched to a gene: 12. The CDR3 sequence is CSVLGLAGAGTDTQYF. In nucleotides, the CDR3 is TGCAGCGTACTAGGACTAGCTGGGGCGGGCACAGATACGCAGTATTTT.

This rearrangement joins TRBV9 to TRBJ1-6, with TRBD1 identical over 12 bases. Germline V CDR1 and CDR2: SGDLS, YYNGEE. J was trimmed by 9 bases and V by 4 bases; bases with no gene match: 8. The CDR3 extends over 16 amino acids. CDR3: CASSRPGTGGISPLHF. CDR3 DNA sequence: TGTGCCAGCAGCCGCCCCGGGACAGGGGGCATTTCACCCCTCCACTTT. The variable domain in full, completed from reference TRBV9 and TRBJ1-6, reads DSGVTQTPKHLITATGQRVTLRCSPRSGDLSVYWYQQSLDQGLQFLIQYYNGEERAKGNILERFSAQQFPDLHSELNLSSLELGDSALYFCASSRPGTGGISPLHFGNGTRLTVT.

The chain recombines TRBV7-9 with TRBJ2-3, with 7 positions matching TRBD1. This CDR3 comprises 15 residues. Germline assignment: CDR1 SEHNR and CDR2 FQNEAQ (reference sequence). The J segment lost 2 bases and the V segment lost 5 bases, leaving 7 bases of the junction unmatched. The CDR3 protein is CASSLEGQPTDTQYF. CDR3 in DNA: TGTGCCAGCAGCCTAGAGGGACAGCCCACAGATACGCAGTATTTT.

This clone has a handful of counts. The chain links TRBV27 to TRBJ2-2; D gene uncertain. The germline V gene has CDR1 MNHEY and CDR2 SMNVEV (reference sequence). V dropped 4 bases and J dropped 3 bases, with 3 bases sitting between them. The CDR3 contains 12 residues. This CDR3 is CASSSYTGELFF. In DNA, the CDR3 is TGTGCCAGCAGTTCATACACCGGGGAGCTGTTTTTT.

The V call is TRBV9, the J call TRBJ2-5; 8 bases are shared with TRBD2. J lost 5 bases, V lost 3 bases, and 6 bases had no gene match. This CDR3 region has 14 residues. Germline V CDR1 and CDR2: SGDLS, YYNGEE. The CDR3, as DNA: TGTGCCAGCAGCGCGGGAGGGGGGTCCGAGACCCAGTACTTC. This gives the protein CASSAGGGSETQYF.

The table lists this clone with a few counts. The rearrangement links TRBV30 to TRBJ1-5; 9 positions match TRBD1. J gave up 1 base and V 3 bases, and 4 bases lay outside the gene matches. Germline CDR1 reads GTSNPN; CDR2 reads SVGIG (reference sequence). This CDR3 has 15 amino acids. In nucleotides, the CDR3 is TGTGCCTGGAGCCTCGACAGGGGGAGCAATCAGCCCCAGCATTTT. This translates into CAWSLDRGSNQPQHF.